One sample yielded the 17 T cell receptor beta chains listed below, sequenced in a study of metastatic and nonmetastatic thyroid tumors. Every patient underwent thyroid surgery untreated. TCRdb re-called the PCR reads via MiXCR. The sample yields 25,000 to 30,000 clones, roughly a quarter seen once. The specimen was blood. All receptors come from a female donor with papillary thyroid cancer or a benign thyroid nodule (not recorded which). Some clones in this sample may be carry-over from other donors' samples.

This clone was recorded a few times. The chain uses TRBV6-2 or TRBV6-3 and TRBJ2-5; possibly TRBD1 for D (6 bases). Germline V gene sequence: CDR1 MNHEY, CDR2 SVGEGT. The CDR3 is 16 amino acids. The V end lost 5 bases, the J end lost 2 bases, and 18 bases lay between the germline ends. In DNA form, the CDR3 reads TGTGCCAGCAGTGCGCGGACTGGGGGCCGACAAGAGACCCAGTACTTC. Translating it yields CASSARTGGRQETQYF.

Notes on this clone: An end of the junction does not agree with germline; a read error may underlie this. The J gene is TRBJ1-1, the V gene TRBV12-3 or TRBV12-4, with unresolved D. The CDR3 has 12 amino acids. CDR3: CASSLCMTEACF. CDR3 nucleotides: TGTGCCAGCAGCCTTTGCATGACTGAAGCTTGCTTT.

The chain has TRBV12-3 or TRBV12-4 and TRBJ2-2; D tentatively fits TRBD1 or TRBD2 (6 bases each). Trimming removed 5 bases at V and 8 bases at J, with 21 bases between. CDR3 length equals 16 residues. The CDR3 is CASSTTGKGGFGELFF. CDR3 nucleotide sequence: TGTGCCAGCAGTACCACCGGGAAAGGGGGGTTTGGGGAGCTGTTTTTT.

Details on this clone: The CDR3 does not close with the conserved phenylalanine or tryptophan, likely indicating a read error. The chain couples TRBV18 to TRBJ2-3; tentative D call: TRBD1 (5 bases). The CDR3 is made up of 13 amino acids. Trimming shortened V by 9 bases and J by 0 bases, and 10 bases separated the two germline ends. Germline V gene sequence: CDR1 KGHSH, CDR2 LQKENI. CDR3 region: CARKTDSTDTQYV. In DNA form, the CDR3 reads TGTGCCAGAAAGACAGATAGCACAGATACGCAGTATGTT.

This clone has at least ten counts. V usage is TRBV29-1 and J usage is TRBJ1-5; 7 bases match TRBD1. V was pared by 6 bases and J by 9 bases, with 8 bases of the junction left unmatched. The germline gives CDR1 SQVTM, CDR2 ANQGSEA. The CDR3 spans 12 residues. In nucleotides, the CDR3 is TGCAGCGTCCAGACAGGGCTTGGGCCCCAGCATTTT. This gives the protein CSVQTGLGPQHF.

This clone has ten or more counts. The DNA of the CDR3 is TGTGCCTGGAGTCCAAAAAAGGGGGCGAACACTGAAGCTTTCTTT. Translated: CAWSPKKGANTEAFF. The V and J genes are TRBV30 and TRBJ1-1, with TRBD1 matching over 7 bases. The ends lost 2 bases at V and 1 base at J; junction bases unmatched: 7. The CDR3 runs to 15 residues. Germline V gives CDR1 GTSNPN, CDR2 SVGIG (reference sequence).

This clone was detected many times. The chain combines TRBV12-3 or TRBV12-4 with TRBJ2-5; 11 bases are shared with TRBD2. The CDR3 is 18 amino acids. The V segment lost 1 base and the J segment 3 bases; nucleotides outside the gene matches: 10. The DNA of the CDR3 is TGTGCCAGCAGTTTAGGTGTAGCGGGAGGGCCAGGGGAAGAGACCCAGTACTTC. Its protein product is CASSLGVAGGPGEETQYF.

Only a few counts were recorded for this clone. V is TRBV6-1 and J is TRBJ2-2, with TRBD1 matching over 12 bases. V lost 5 bases to trimming and J lost 13 bases; unmatched junction nucleotides: 14. This CDR3 has 16 amino acids. Germline V gene data show CDR1 as MNHNS and CDR2 as SASEGT. The CDR3 protein is CASSKGQGARSVGLFF. The CDR3 DNA follows: TGTGCCAGCAGTAAGGGACAGGGGGCGCGGTCCGTGGGGCTGTTTTTT.

The gene calls are TRBV11-2 and TRBJ2-5, with no clear D. Germline values: CDR1 SGHAT, CDR2 FQNNGV. V shed 4 bases and J shed 3 bases, with 12 bases lying between them. This CDR3 spans 14 amino acids. The CDR3 sequence: CASSSECREETQYF. CDR3 DNA sequence: TGTGCCAGCAGCTCAGAATGCAGAGAAGAGACCCAGTACTTC.

Many counts were recorded for this clone. The V and J genes are TRBV20-1 and TRBJ2-1; D unresolved. Germline V CDR1 and CDR2: DFQATT, SNEGSKA (reference sequence). This CDR3 spans 12 amino acids. Trimming pared 5 bases from V and 5 bases from J, leaving 10 bases between. The CDR3 spells CSAPRLDNEQFF. The CDR3 DNA is TGCAGTGCTCCCCGTCTTGACAATGAGCAGTTCTTC.

By share, this clone counts as medium-sized. The gene calls are TRBV12-3 or TRBV12-4 and TRBJ2-7; 9 nucleotides line up with TRBD1. The J segment lost 2 bases and the V segment lost 5 bases, leaving 7 bases of the junction unmatched. CDR3 size: 15 residues. The CDR3: CASSPDRGLTYEQYF. The CDR3, as DNA: TGTGCCAGCAGTCCGGACAGGGGACTTACCTACGAGCAGTACTTC.

The J gene is TRBJ2-7, the V gene TRBV27; tentatively, D is TRBD2 (5 bases). With 7 bases removed from V and 7 bases from J, the gap between germline ends came to 17 bases. Germline V lookup: CDR1 MNHEY, CDR2 SMNVEV (reference sequence). The CDR3 is 13 residues long. The CDR3: CASIFGRAREQYF. The CDR3 bases are TGTGCCAGCATTTTTGGGCGGGCGCGGGAGCAGTACTTC.

This clone has ten or more counts. V is TRBV6-5 and J is TRBJ1-1; D remains ambiguous. The CDR3 loop spans 18 amino acids. Germline V lookup: CDR1 MNHEY, CDR2 SVGAGI. Between the trimmed V and J ends, which lost 2 bases and 6 bases, there was a span of 25 bases. This chain's CDR3 is CASSYPRARSVRAPEAFF. Here the CDR3 DNA reads TGTGCCAGCAGTTACCCCCGGGCGCGAAGCGTAAGAGCGCCTGAAGCTTTCTTT.

There are many counts of this clone. The V and J genes are TRBV5-1 and TRBJ1-5; 7 positions agree with TRBD1. Germline V gives CDR1 SGHRS, CDR2 YFSETQ. With V trimmed by 0 bases and J by 5 bases, 2 bases remained unmatched. There are 14 residues in the CDR3. The chain's CDR3 is CASSLAQGDQPQHF. The CDR3, as DNA: TGCGCCAGCAGCTTGGCGCAGGGGGATCAGCCCCAGCATTTT.

This clone was detected ten times or more. The chain combines TRBV12-3 or TRBV12-4 with TRBJ1-1; D may be TRBD1 (5 bases). Deletions cut 6 bases from V and 3 bases from J, with 11 bases between. CDR3 length equals 13 residues. In DNA form, the CDR3 reads TGTGCCAGCAGCTCGTTGGGGGACACTGAAGCTTTCTTT. Its translation is CASSSLGDTEAFF.

As regards this clone: Mismatch with germline at one junction end may stem from a read error. The chain links TRBV11-1 to TRBJ2-3, with a possible D match to TRBD1 (5 bases). Germline values: CDR1 SGHAT, CDR2 FQDESV (reference sequence). The CDR3 has 16 amino acids. The CDR3 is CASILVTGGVTDTQYF. For the CDR3, the DNA is TGTGCCAGCATCTTAGTAACAGGTGGAGTGACAGATACGCAGTATTTT. The full variable domain, rest sourced from reference TRBV11-1 and TRBJ2-3, is EAEVAQSPRYKITEKSQAVAFWCDPISGHATLYWYRQILGQGPELLVQFQDESVVDDSQLPKDRFSAERLKGVDSTLKIQPAELGDSAMYLCASILVTGGVTDTQYFGPGTRLTVL.

In its sample, this clone ranks as medium-sized. J is TRBJ2-7 and V is TRBV6-1; maybe TRBD2 (6 bases). The CDR3 has 15 amino acids. Germline CDR1 and CDR2: MNHNS and SASEGT. V was shortened by 8 bases and J by 0 bases, with 17 bases between the two germline ends. The CDR3 DNA sequence: TGTGCCAGCGATTTGGGTAGCGGCAACTCCTACGAGCAGTACTTC. Translated: CASDLGSGNSYEQYF.